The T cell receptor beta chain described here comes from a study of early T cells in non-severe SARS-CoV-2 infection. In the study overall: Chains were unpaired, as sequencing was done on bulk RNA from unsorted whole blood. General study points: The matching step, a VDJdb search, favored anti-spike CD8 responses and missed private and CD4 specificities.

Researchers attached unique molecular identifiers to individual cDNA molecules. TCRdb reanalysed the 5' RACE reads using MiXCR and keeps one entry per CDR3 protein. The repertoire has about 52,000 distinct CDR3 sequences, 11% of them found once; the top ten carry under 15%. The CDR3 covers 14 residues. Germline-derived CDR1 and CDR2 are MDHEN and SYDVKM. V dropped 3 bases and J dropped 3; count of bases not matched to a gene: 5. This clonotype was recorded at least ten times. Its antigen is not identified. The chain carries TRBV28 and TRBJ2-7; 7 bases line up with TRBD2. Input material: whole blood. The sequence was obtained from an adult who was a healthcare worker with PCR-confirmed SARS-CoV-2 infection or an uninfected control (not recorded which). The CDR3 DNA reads TGTGCCAGCAGTTTTGATGGGAGGGACTACGAGCAGTACTTC. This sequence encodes CASSFDGRDYEQYF.